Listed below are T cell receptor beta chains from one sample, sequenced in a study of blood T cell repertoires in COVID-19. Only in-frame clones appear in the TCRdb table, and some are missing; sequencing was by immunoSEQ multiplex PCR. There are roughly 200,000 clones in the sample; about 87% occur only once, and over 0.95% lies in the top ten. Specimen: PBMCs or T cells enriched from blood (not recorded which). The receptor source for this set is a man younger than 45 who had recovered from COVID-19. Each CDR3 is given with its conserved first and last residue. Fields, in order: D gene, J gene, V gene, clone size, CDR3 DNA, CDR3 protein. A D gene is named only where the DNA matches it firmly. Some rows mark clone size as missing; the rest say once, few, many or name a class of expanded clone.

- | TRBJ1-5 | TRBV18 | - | TGTGCCAGCTCACCAAAGCCCCCCAATCAGCCCCAGCATTTT | CASSPKPPNQPQHF
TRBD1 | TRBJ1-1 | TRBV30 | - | TGTGCCTGGAGCGCAACAGGGGGCGGTGAAGCTTTCTTT | CAWSATGGGEAFF
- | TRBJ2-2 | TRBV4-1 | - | TGCGCCAGCAGCCAAACCGGGACACAGAACACCGGGGAGCTGTTTTTT | CASSQTGTQNTGELFF
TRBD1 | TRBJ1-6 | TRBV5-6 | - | TGTGCCAGCAGCGTAGACAGGGGGAATTCACCCCTCCACTTT | CASSVDRGNSPLHF
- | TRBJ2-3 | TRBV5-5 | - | TGTGCCAGCAGCTTGGGACTAGGGATTGGAGATACGCAGTATTTT | CASSLGLGIGDTQYF
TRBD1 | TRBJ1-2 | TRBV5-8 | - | TGTGCCAGCAGCTTGTACATCCGGGACAGGAGCAACCGTGGCTACACCTTC | CASSLYIRDRSNRGYTF
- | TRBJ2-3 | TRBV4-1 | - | TGCGCCAGCAGCCAAGTGGGCATTCAAGATACGCAGTATTTT | CASSQVGIQDTQYF
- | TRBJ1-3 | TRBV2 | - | TGTGCCAGCAAATCGACACTCTACCTTGGAAACACCATATATTTT | CASKSTLYLGNTIYF
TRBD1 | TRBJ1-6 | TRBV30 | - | TGTGCCTGGAGGCTACGACAGGGGAGTTATAATTCACCCCTCCACTTT | CAWRLRQGSYNSPLHF
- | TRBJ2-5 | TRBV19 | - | TGTGCCAGTAGTTTTAATGGGGGGGAGACCCAGTACTTC | CASSFNGGETQYF
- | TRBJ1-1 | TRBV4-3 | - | TGCGCCAGCAGCCAAGACCGGGACACTGAAGCTTTCTTT | CASSQDRDTEAFF
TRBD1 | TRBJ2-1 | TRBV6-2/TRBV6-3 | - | TGTGCCAGCAGTTACCGTAGGGGGCCAGAGTTCTTC | CASSYRRGPEFF
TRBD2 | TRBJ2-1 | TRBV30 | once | TGTGCCTGGACCCCATCCCAAGCGGGGGGACTAAATGAGCAGTTCTTC | CAWTPSQAGGLNEQFF
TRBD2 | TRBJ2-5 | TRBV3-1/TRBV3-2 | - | TGTGCCAGCAGCCAGGGTAGCGGGGGGGCCTCGAAGACCCAGTACTTC | CASSQGSGGASKTQYF
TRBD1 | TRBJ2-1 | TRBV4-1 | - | TGCGCCAGCAGCTCAGTAGACCGGGACAGCGATGAGCAGTTCTTC | CASSSVDRDSDEQFF
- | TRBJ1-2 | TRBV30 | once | TGTGCCTGGACCGGCCGGACACAAATCTATGGCTACACCTTC | CAWTGRTQIYGYTF
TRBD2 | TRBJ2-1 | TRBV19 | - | TGTGCCAGTAGTGTCGGGACTAGCGCTTACAATGAGCAGTTCTTC | CASSVGTSAYNEQFF
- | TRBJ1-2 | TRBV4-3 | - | TGCGCCAGCAGCCAAGGACAGAACTATGGCTACACCTTC | CASSQGQNYGYTF
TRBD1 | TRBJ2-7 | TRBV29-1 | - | TGCAGCGTTGATTCGGGGACAGACCTATCCTACGAGCAGTACTTC | CSVDSGTDLSYEQYF
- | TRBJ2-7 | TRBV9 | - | TGTGCCAGCAGCGTAGAGGGGGAGGGCCGATACGAGCAGTACTTC | CASSVEGEGRYEQYF
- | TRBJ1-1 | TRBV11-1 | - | TGTGCCAGCAGCCGTCGTGGCCCGAAAGCTTTCTTT | CASSRRGPKAFF
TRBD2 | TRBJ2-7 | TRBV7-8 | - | TGTGCCAGCAGCTTAGGAGGGACTAGCGGGGTCTCCTACGAGCAGTACTTC | CASSLGGTSGVSYEQYF
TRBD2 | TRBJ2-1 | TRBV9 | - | TGTGCCAGCAGCGTTAGCGGGAGTCATCAAAATGAGCAGTTCTTC | CASSVSGSHQNEQFF
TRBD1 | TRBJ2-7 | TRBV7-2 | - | TGTGCCAGCAAAGGACAGGGGGCGCGCGAGCAGTACTTC | CASKGQGAREQYF
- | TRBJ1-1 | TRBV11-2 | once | TGTGCCAGCAGCTCTATAAGTGTTGAAGCTTTCTTT | CASSSISVEAFF
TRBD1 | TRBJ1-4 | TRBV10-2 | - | TGCGCCAGCACGTGGGACAGGGCATTCGAAAAACTGTTTTTT | CASTWDRAFEKLFF
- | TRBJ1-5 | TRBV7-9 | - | TGTGCCAGCAGCTTAGGCGGGGTTGATCAGCCCCAGCATTTT | CASSLGGVDQPQHF
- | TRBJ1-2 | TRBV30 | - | TGTGCCTGGAGTGTATCGGACAACCGGTTCTATGGCTACACCTTC | CAWSVSDNRFYGYTF
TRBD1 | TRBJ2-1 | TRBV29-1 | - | TGCAGCGCGACAGGGTCGAGCTCCTACAATGAGCAGTTCTTC | CSATGSSSYNEQFF
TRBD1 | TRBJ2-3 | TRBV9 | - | TGTGCCAGCAGCCCCCGACAGGGAACAGATACGCAGTATTTT | CASSPRQGTDTQYF
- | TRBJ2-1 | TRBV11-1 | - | TGTGCCAGCAGCTTAGCGGGAGAGTGGGACAATGAGCAGTTCTTC | CASSLAGEWDNEQFF
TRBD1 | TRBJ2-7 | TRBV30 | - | TGTGCCTGGAGTGTGAACAGGGGCTCCGAGCAGTACTTC | CAWSVNRGSEQYF